This T cell receptor (beta chain) comes out of a study of vaccination and CD4 T cells after COVID-19. With 3 bases clipped from V and 6 bases from J, the junction kept 8 bases outside the gene matches. The CDR3 covers 16 residues. The germline gives CDR1 KGHDR, CDR2 SFDVKD. Of note for this clonotype: The antigen is undetermined.

The treatment is: approximately 10-day PBMC culture with coronavirus spike peptide pools or control peptides (ViraFEST assay). One should note that the unexposed donor's CD4+ T cells were collected before the COVID-19 pandemic (2011-2018). Sequencing of DNA taken from cultured CD4+ T cells relied on the Oncomine TCR Beta short-read assay. Each CDR3 protein gets one entry after TCRdb re-called the PCR reads with MiXCR. This repertoire shows 6,600 or so distinct CDR3 sequences, less than 35% found once; its top ten account for 15% to 20%. The TCR was taken from a human donor in good health. The sequencing input was CD4+ T cells from blood, cultured in vitro. The genes are TRBV24-1 and TRBJ2-4, with 9 nucleotides matching TRBD1. CDR3 DNA sequence: TGTGCCACCAGTGATACCCCGGACAGGGGCCTAAACATTCAGTACTTC. Translating it yields CATSDTPDRGLNIQYF.